This entry lists 30 T cell receptor beta chains sequenced from one sample in a study of cytomegalovirus exposure and HLA in healthy donors. 60 Vbeta and 13 Jbeta primers were used in PCR. Using immunoSEQ multiplex PCR, the repertoire was profiled, and TCRdb retains in-frame clones only, with some absent. The repertoire holds 100,000 to 130,000 clones, with about 84% as singletons. The sequenced sample was PBMCs. The receptor source for this set is a man aged 30 to 39 in good health and CMV-seronegative.

The V gene is TRBV10-1, the J gene TRBJ2-3, with 9 bases that match TRBD2. The CDR3 is made up of 16 amino acids. Unmatched junction bases numbered 14, after V lost 8 bases and J lost 5 bases. Per germline, CDR1 WNHNN and CDR2 SYGVQD (reference sequence). The DNA for the CDR3 is TGCGCCAGCGGTAAATCTAGCGGGGCCAGTATAGATACGCAGTATTTT. Translating gives CASGKSSGASIDTQYF.

Here the CDR3 reads CASSSWGGAVGYTF. The CDR3 DNA sequence: TGCGCCAGCAGCTCCTGGGGGGGCGCGGTTGGCTACACCTTC. The J gene is TRBJ1-2, the V gene TRBV5-1; D might be TRBD1 (6 bases). V lost 3 bases to trimming and J lost 7 bases, with 16 bases between them. This CDR3 is built from 14 residues. Germline-derived CDR1 and CDR2 are SGHRS and YFSETQ.

This clone has just a few counts. The chain carries TRBV4-1 and TRBJ2-3; 7 nucleotides agree with TRBD2. The CDR3 is 19 amino acids. V was pared by 0 bases and J by 0 bases, with 12 bases of the junction left unmatched. CDR1 is MGHRA and CDR2 is YSYEKL in the germline V gene. CDR3 protein: CASSQDQAGWGLSTDTQYF. The CDR3 DNA follows: TGCGCCAGCAGCCAAGATCAAGCGGGGTGGGGCCTTAGCACAGATACGCAGTATTTT.

The V and J genes are TRBV13 and TRBJ1-5; D might be TRBD1 (6 bases). Germline CDR1 reads PRHDT; CDR2 reads FYEKMQ (reference sequence). The CDR3 spans 14 residues. Trimming took off 6 bases at V and 0 bases at J, with 9 bases between the two ends. CDR3 protein: CASRRGGSNQPQHF. CDR3 coding DNA: TGTGCCAGCAGACGAGGGGGTAGCAATCAGCCCCAGCATTTT.

As concerns this clone: At one of its ends the junction is not consistent with the germline gene, which may arise from a read error. This rearrangement joins TRBV5-4 to TRBJ2-3, with D perhaps TRBD2 (5 bases). Germline V gene lookup returns CDR1 SGHNT and CDR2 YYREEE (reference sequence). The CDR3 spans 15 residues. The CDR3 is CASTLGEGVTDTQYF. CDR3 in DNA: TGTGCCAGCACCTTGGGCGAGGGAGTCACAGATACGCAGTATTTT.

The chain employs TRBV28 and TRBJ1-5; D gene uncertain. The CDR3 loop spans 15 amino acids. Germline V gene lookup returns CDR1 MDHEN and CDR2 SYDVKM. Trimming removed 5 bases at V and 0 bases at J, with 11 bases between. DNA for the CDR3: TGTGCCAGCAGTACCATGCAGTTTAGCAATCAGCCCCAGCATTTT. Its protein product is CASSTMQFSNQPQHF.

This clone was observed a handful of times. V is TRBV7-3 and J is TRBJ2-1; D gene uncertain. CDR1 and CDR2 from the germline V gene are SGHTA and FQGTGA. This CDR3 spans 14 amino acids. V was pared by 4 bases and J by 7 bases, with 14 bases between. CDR3 residues: CASSWAGSHNEQFF. DNA for the CDR3: TGTGCCAGCAGCTGGGCAGGCTCCCATAATGAGCAGTTCTTC.

The CDR3 loop is CASSPRGGWEFF. Written as DNA, the CDR3 is TGTGCCAGCAGTCCAAGGGGGGGGTGGGAGTTCTTC. The chain combines TRBV27 with TRBJ2-1, with D perhaps TRBD2 (7 bases). CDR1 MNHEY and CDR2 SMNVEV come from the germline V gene (reference sequence). V lost 5 bases and J lost 14, with 16 bases in between. CDR3 length: 12 residues.

The chain couples TRBV4-2 to TRBJ2-2; TRBD2 agrees at 13 bases. The CDR3 extends over 18 amino acids. CDR1 is LGHNA and CDR2 is YNFKEQ in the germline V gene. Trimming took 4 bases from V and 0 from J; bases not matched to a gene: 5. The CDR3 loop reads CASSRGLAGDSNTGELFF. The CDR3, as DNA: TGTGCCAGCAGCCGAGGACTAGCGGGGGATTCGAACACCGGGGAGCTGTTTTTT.

This rearrangement joins TRBV30 to TRBJ1-5; D is ambiguous. The V end lost 0 bases, the J end lost 9 bases, and 15 bases lay between the germline ends. The CDR3 is 14 residues long. The germline V gene has CDR1 GTSNPN and CDR2 SVGIG (reference sequence). CDR3 nucleotides: TGTGCCTGGAGTGTAGAAGTCATAGCGACGCCCCAGCATTTT. This codes for CAWSVEVIATPQHF.

CDR3 sequence (DNA): TGTGCCAGCAGCCCCGGGGGGGACACTGAAGCTTTCTTT. It specifies CASSPGGDTEAFF. This sequence joins TRBV9 and TRBJ1-1, with D possibly matching TRBD1 (5 bases). The germline V gene encodes CDR1 SGDLS and CDR2 YYNGEE. The CDR3 contains 13 residues. Deletions cut 4 bases from V and 3 bases from J, with 10 bases between.

The gene calls are TRBV6-5 and TRBJ1-4; no firm D call. From germline, CDR1 is MNHEY and CDR2 SVGAGI. V was shortened by 8 bases and J by 4 bases, with 11 bases between the two germline ends. This CDR3 has 13 residues. CDR3 loop: CASRRGYNEKLFF. The CDR3 nucleotides read TGTGCCAGCCGCCGGGGTTATAATGAAAAACTGTTTTTT.

This chain links TRBV9 with TRBJ2-7; tentative D call: TRBD1 (5 bases). There are 14 residues in the CDR3. CDR1 is SGDLS, CDR2 YYNGEE, per germline. With 0 bases removed from V and 5 bases from J, the gap between germline ends came to 12 bases. The CDR3 loop is CASSVGGRAHEQYF. In nucleotides, the CDR3 is TGTGCCAGCAGCGTAGGAGGCAGGGCCCACGAGCAGTACTTC. The whole variable domain, remainder taken from reference TRBV9 and TRBJ2-7, is DSGVTQTPKHLITATGQRVTLRCSPRSGDLSVYWYQQSLDQGLQFLIQYYNGEERAKGNILERFSAQQFPDLHSELNLSSLELGDSALYFCASSVGGRAHEQYFGPGTRLTVT.

This clone appeared a single time. This chain links TRBV14 with TRBJ2-5; no definite D call. Germline assignment: CDR1 SGHDN and CDR2 FVKESK. The CDR3 extends over 14 amino acids. V dropped 0 bases and J dropped 5 bases, with 10 bases sitting between them. The CDR3 coding sequence is TGTGCCAGCAGCCAAGATGGTTGGCGGGAGACCCAGTACTTC. Its protein product is CASSQDGWRETQYF.

The rearrangement joins TRBV7-9 to TRBJ2-7; D is perhaps TRBD1 (6 bases). CDR3 size: 16 residues. Trimming cost V 5 bases and J 3 bases, with 20 bases left between them. Germline loops: CDR1 SEHNR, CDR2 FQNEAQ (reference sequence). CDR3 protein: CASSPEGYGTHYEQYF. In DNA, the CDR3 is TGTGCCAGCAGCCCCGAAGGGTACGGGACACACTACGAGCAGTACTTC. The full variable domain, completed using reference TRBV7-9 and TRBJ2-7, is DTGVSQNPRHKITKRGQNVTFRCDPISEHNRLYWYRQTLGQGPEFLTYFQNEAQLEKSRLLSDRFSAERPKGSFSTLEIQRTEQGDSAMYLCASSPEGYGTHYEQYFGPGTRLTVT.

J is TRBJ2-3 and V is TRBV30; 11 bases align to TRBD2. V shed 4 bases and J 5 bases; nucleotides not matched to a gene: 8. Germline loops: CDR1 GTSNPN, CDR2 SVGIG (reference sequence). CDR3 length equals 15 residues. In DNA, the CDR3 is TGTGCCTGGAACCGACTAGCGGGGTCCGGAGATACGCAGTATTTT. Translating it yields CAWNRLAGSGDTQYF.

V usage is TRBV10-2 and J usage is TRBJ2-7; 11 bases align to TRBD2. V lost 6 bases, J lost 6 bases, and 7 bases stayed unmatched. CDR3 size: 14 residues. The germline gives CDR1 WSHSY, CDR2 SAAADI. This CDR3 reads CASRLAGGPSEQYF. The DNA of the CDR3 is TGCGCCAGCAGGTTAGCGGGAGGGCCCAGCGAGCAGTACTTC.

This chain connects TRBV2 to TRBJ1-2, with TRBD1 identical over 10 bases. The CDR3 sequence is 15 residues long. CDR1 is SNHLY and CDR2 is FYNNEI in the germline V gene. With 6 bases clipped from V and 0 bases from J, the junction kept 4 bases outside the gene matches. CDR3 amino acids: CASRGQGSPNYGYTF. CDR3 nucleotides: TGTGCCAGCAGGGGACAGGGGTCTCCTAACTATGGCTACACCTTC.

The chain combines TRBV2 with TRBJ1-2, with 7 bases identical to TRBD1. Germline V CDR1 and CDR2: SNHLY, FYNNEI. J gave up 4 bases and V 6 bases, and 5 bases lay outside the gene matches. This CDR3 comprises 13 residues. This CDR3 is CASSSTGIYGYTF. CDR3 nucleotides: TGTGCCAGCAGCTCGACAGGGATCTATGGCTACACCTTC.

The chain combines TRBV2 with TRBJ2-5; D is undetermined. Germline CDR1 is SNHLY and CDR2 is FYNNEI. V was shortened by 8 bases and J by 6 bases, with 13 bases between the two germline ends. This CDR3 is 12 amino acids long. The CDR3 is CASLARAKTQYF. DNA for the CDR3: TGTGCCAGCCTCGCTAGAGCGAAGACCCAGTACTTC. The full variable domain, in which reference TRBV2 and TRBJ2-5 provide the parts outside the CDR3, is EPEVTQTPSHQVTQMGQEVILRCVPISNHLYFYWYRQILGQKVEFLVSFYNNEISEKSEIFDDQFSVERPDGSNFTLKIRSTKLEDSAMYFCASLARAKTQYFGPGTRLLVL.

This chain links TRBV7-3 with TRBJ2-1; 7 bases match TRBD2. Germline trimming cut 4 bases from V and 2 bases from J; bases unmatched to any gene: 5. Germline loops: CDR1 SGHTA, CDR2 FQGTGA. The CDR3 is 15 amino acids. CDR3 sequence (DNA): TGTGCCAGCAGCTACAACGGGGGGACCTACAATGAGCAGTTCTTC. This gives the protein CASSYNGGTYNEQFF.

The genes are TRBV18 and TRBJ2-1; 9 bases are a match to TRBD1. CDR3 length equals 15 residues. CDR1 KGHSH and CDR2 LQKENI come from the germline V gene. The junction had 6 bases not matched to a gene; V was cut back by 5 bases and J by 4 bases. For the CDR3, the DNA is TGTGCCAGCTCAACCCGGGACAGGGATTACAATGAGCAGTTCTTC. This gives the protein CASSTRDRDYNEQFF.

The chain couples TRBV19 to TRBJ1-1, with TRBD1 as a possible D gene (6 bases). CDR1 LNHDA and CDR2 SQIVND come from the germline V gene (reference sequence). Trimming shortened V by 8 bases and J by 3 bases, and 13 bases separated the two germline ends. The CDR3 is made up of 13 amino acids. The CDR3 sequence: CASVREGDTEAFF. The CDR3 DNA reads TGTGCCAGTGTGAGGGAGGGGGACACTGAAGCTTTCTTT.

V gene TRBV6-5 combines with J gene TRBJ1-2; weak D call: TRBD1 (5 bases). This CDR3 has 13 residues. V lost 6 bases and J 5 bases, leaving 13 bases between the germline ends. Germline values: CDR1 MNHEY, CDR2 SVGAGI. This chain's CDR3 is CASRLTASYGYTF. For the CDR3, the DNA is TGTGCCAGCAGATTGACAGCGTCTTATGGCTACACCTTC.

This chain connects TRBV6-1 to TRBJ2-2; TRBD1 agrees at 8 bases. The CDR3 has 14 residues. Germline loops: CDR1 MNHNS, CDR2 SASEGT. The V gene end was trimmed by 6 bases and the J gene end by 6 bases; junction bases not matched to a gene: 6. CDR3 loop: CASRAGTGAGELFF. DNA of the CDR3: TGTGCCAGCAGAGCCGGGACAGGCGCCGGGGAGCTGTTTTTT.

The genes are TRBV11-2 and TRBJ2-5, with TRBD2 matching over 8 bases. The CDR3 sequence is 14 residues long. Germline V gives CDR1 SGHAT, CDR2 FQNNGV. V lost 5 bases and J lost 2; bases outside the gene matches: 4. CDR3 residues: CASSQGTSQETQYF. In DNA form, the CDR3 reads TGTGCCAGCAGCCAGGGGACTAGTCAAGAGACCCAGTACTTC. Together with reference TRBV11-2 and TRBJ2-5, the CDR3 gives the full variable domain: EAGVAQSPRYKIIEKRQSVAFWCNPISGHATLYWYQQILGQGPKLLIQFQNNGVVDDSQLPKDRFSAERLKGVDSTLKIQPAKLEDSAVYLCASSQGTSQETQYFGPGTRLLVL.

CDR3 loop: CASSLAGDRVRETQYF. CDR3 sequence (DNA): TGTGCCAGCAGTTTAGCGGGGGATCGGGTGAGAGAGACCCAGTACTTC. This chain connects TRBV6-5 to TRBJ2-5; the match to TRBD2 covers 9 bases. The V gene end was trimmed by 4 bases and the J gene end by 4 bases; junction bases not matched to a gene: 10. Germline loops: CDR1 MNHEY, CDR2 SVGAGI. CDR3 length equals 16 residues.

The chain combines TRBV7-8 with TRBJ2-7, with 10 bases lining up with TRBD1. After removal of 1 base from V and 4 bases from J, the junction contained 4 bases not matched to a gene. Germline V gives CDR1 SGHVS, CDR2 FQNEAQ. This CDR3 contains 15 residues. CDR3 DNA sequence: TGTGCCAGCAGCTTAGGTAGACAGGGGGCGTACGAGCAGTACTTC. The encoded protein is CASSLGRQGAYEQYF.

The chain has TRBV30 and TRBJ1-1, with 7 bases matching TRBD1. CDR3 length: 13 amino acids. J lost 9 bases, V lost 2 bases, and 9 bases had no gene match. Germline V gene lookup returns CDR1 GTSNPN and CDR2 SVGIG (reference sequence). The chain's CDR3 is CAWSPGDSLKAFF. The CDR3 DNA follows: TGTGCCTGGAGTCCCGGGGACAGTCTAAAAGCTTTCTTT.

The chain employs TRBV6-5 and TRBJ1-6; 7 bases are shared with TRBD1. V trimming: 2 bases; J trimming: 10 bases; junction bases outside the gene matches: 8. The CDR3 runs 15 residues. Per the germline V gene, CDR1 is MNHEY and CDR2 is SVGAGI. The DNA for the CDR3 is TGTGCCAGCAGTTACGAACAGGGGAGTAAGTCACCCCTCCACTTT. Translating gives CASSYEQGSKSPLHF.